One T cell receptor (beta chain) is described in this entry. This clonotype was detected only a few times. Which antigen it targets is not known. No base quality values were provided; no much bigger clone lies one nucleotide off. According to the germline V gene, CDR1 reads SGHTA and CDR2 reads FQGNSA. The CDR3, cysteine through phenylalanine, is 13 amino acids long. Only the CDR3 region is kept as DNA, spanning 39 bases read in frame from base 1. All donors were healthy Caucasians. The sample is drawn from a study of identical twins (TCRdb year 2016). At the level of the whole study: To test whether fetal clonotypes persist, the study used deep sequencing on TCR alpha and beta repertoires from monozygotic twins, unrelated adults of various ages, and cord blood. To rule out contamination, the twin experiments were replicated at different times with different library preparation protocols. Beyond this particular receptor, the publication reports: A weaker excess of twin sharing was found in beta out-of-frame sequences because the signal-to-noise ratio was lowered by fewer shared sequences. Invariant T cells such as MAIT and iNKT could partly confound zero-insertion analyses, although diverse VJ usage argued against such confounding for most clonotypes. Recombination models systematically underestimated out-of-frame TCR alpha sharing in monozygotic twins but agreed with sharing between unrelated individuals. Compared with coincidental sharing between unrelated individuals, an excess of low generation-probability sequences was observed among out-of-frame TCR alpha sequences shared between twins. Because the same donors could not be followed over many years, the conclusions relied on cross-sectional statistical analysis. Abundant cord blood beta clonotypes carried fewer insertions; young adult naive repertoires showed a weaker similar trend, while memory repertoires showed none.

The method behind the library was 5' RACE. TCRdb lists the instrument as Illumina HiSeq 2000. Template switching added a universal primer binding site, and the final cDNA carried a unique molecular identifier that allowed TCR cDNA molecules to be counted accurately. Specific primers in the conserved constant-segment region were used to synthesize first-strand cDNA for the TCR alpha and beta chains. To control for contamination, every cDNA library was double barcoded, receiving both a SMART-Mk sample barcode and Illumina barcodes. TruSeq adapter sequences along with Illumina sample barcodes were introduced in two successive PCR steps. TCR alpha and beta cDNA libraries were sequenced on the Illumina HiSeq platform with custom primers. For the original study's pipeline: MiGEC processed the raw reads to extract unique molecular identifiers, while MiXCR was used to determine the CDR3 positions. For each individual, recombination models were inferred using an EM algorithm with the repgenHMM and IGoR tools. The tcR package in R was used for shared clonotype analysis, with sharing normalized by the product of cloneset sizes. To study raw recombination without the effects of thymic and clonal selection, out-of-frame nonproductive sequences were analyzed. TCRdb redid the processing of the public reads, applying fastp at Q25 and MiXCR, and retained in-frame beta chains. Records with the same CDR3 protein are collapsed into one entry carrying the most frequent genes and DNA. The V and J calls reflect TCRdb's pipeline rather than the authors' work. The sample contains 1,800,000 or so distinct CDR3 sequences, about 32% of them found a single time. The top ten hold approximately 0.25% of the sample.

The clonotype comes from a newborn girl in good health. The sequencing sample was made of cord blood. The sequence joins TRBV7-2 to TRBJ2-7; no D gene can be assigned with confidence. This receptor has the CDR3 CSCRRAATYEQYF. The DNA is TGTTCCTGTCGTCGTGCAGCAACCTACGAGCAGTACTTC.